The 21 T cell receptor beta chains below come from one sample, sequenced in a study of control samples from healthy donors and cancer patients. Profiled with immunoSEQ multiplex PCR; TCRdb holds only in-frame clones, not every one. The sample has approximately 130,000 clones, approximately 89% seen once; the top ten hold approximately 2.9%. The specimen sequenced was blood. These receptors were collected from a man aged 55 to 70 in good health.

This clone was counted once. The chain has TRBV6-2 or TRBV6-3 and TRBJ1-2; perhaps TRBD1 as D (5 bases). The CDR3 length is 13 residues. Trimming left V 6 bases short and J 2 bases short, with 10 bases between. Per the germline V gene, CDR1 is MNHEY and CDR2 is SVGEGT. The CDR3 loop is CASSWGSNYGYTF. The CDR3 DNA follows: TGTGCCAGCAGCTGGGGGTCGAACTATGGCTACACCTTC.

Only one count was recorded for this clone. The chain is built from TRBV7-2 and TRBJ1-2; D is undetermined. Germline-derived CDR1 and CDR2 are SGHTA and FQGNSA. The ends were cut back, 4 bases at V and 2 bases at J, with 5 bases in the middle. The CDR3 loop spans 12 amino acids. The CDR3 region has the DNA TGTGCCAGCAGCTCCGACAACTATGGCTACACCTTC. It translates to CASSSDNYGYTF.

This chain connects TRBV5-1 to TRBJ1-4, with D unclear. Trimming pared 5 bases from V and 6 bases from J, leaving 17 bases between. Germline V gene data show CDR1 as SGHRS and CDR2 as YFSETQ. CDR3 length equals 15 residues. Here the CDR3 reads CASRHRGNPDEKLFF. CDR3 nucleotide sequence: TGCGCCAGCAGGCATAGAGGGAACCCGGATGAAAAACTGTTTTTT.

CDR3: CASSLAGARTSPNSPLHF. The CDR3 region has the DNA TGTGCCAGCAGCTTGGCCGGGGCGAGAACGTCGCCGAATTCACCCCTCCACTTT. J is TRBJ1-6 and V is TRBV5-6, with D perhaps TRBD1 (5 bases). Germline V gene sequence: CDR1 SGHDT, CDR2 YYEEEE. Trimming stripped 0 bases from V and 7 bases from J, with 20 bases between. The CDR3 extends over 18 amino acids.

Regarding this clone: Mismatch with germline at one junction end may stem from a read error. The V call is TRBV28, the J call TRBJ1-6; the match to TRBD1 covers 9 bases. The CDR3 totals 16 residues. Germline CDR1 and CDR2: MDHEN and SYDVKM. CDR3 DNA: TGTGCCAGCAGTTCCCTCGGGACAGGGTATACTTCACCCCTCCACTTT. Amino acid sequence: CASSSLGTGYTSPLHF.

The V call is TRBV6-1, the J call TRBJ1-2; D unclear. The CDR3 sequence is 14 residues long. CDR1 MNHNS and CDR2 SASEGT come from the germline V gene. V lost 1 base to trimming and J lost 4 bases, with 10 bases between them. The CDR3 bases are TGTGCCAGCAGTGAAGAGGAAGAATTCTATGGCTACACCTTC. Protein sequence: CASSEEEEFYGYTF.

V gene TRBV6-5 combines with J gene TRBJ2-3, with no clear D. The CDR3 is 14 amino acids. Per the germline V gene, CDR1 is MNHEY and CDR2 is SVGAGI. Trimming shortened V by 2 bases and J by 2 bases, and 8 bases separated the two germline ends. The chain's CDR3 is CASSYGRYTDTQYF. The CDR3 nucleotides are TGTGCCAGCAGTTACGGGCGATACACAGATACGCAGTATTTT.

The CDR3 DNA sequence: TGTGCCAGCAGCCAAGATACTAAAGCTTTCTTT. Protein: CASSQDTKAFF. V is TRBV14 and J is TRBJ1-1; no clear D gene. With 0 bases removed from V and 9 bases from J, the gap between germline ends came to 5 bases. Germline V gives CDR1 SGHDN, CDR2 FVKESK. The CDR3 length is 11 residues.

The DNA of the CDR3 is TGTGCCAGCAGGACGCCAGGGATAGGTAACACTGAAGCTTTCTTT. Translating gives CASRTPGIGNTEAFF. J is TRBJ1-1 and V is TRBV27; TRBD1 might be the D (5 bases). V shed 6 bases and J shed 2 bases, with 16 bases lying between them. The CDR3 loop spans 15 amino acids. Germline V gives CDR1 MNHEY, CDR2 SMNVEV (reference sequence).

This chain joins TRBV29-1 and TRBJ1-2; weak D call: TRBD1 (5 bases). The CDR3 consists of 14 residues. The germline gives CDR1 SQVTM, CDR2 ANQGSEA. V shed 0 bases and J shed 8 bases, with 16 bases lying between them. The CDR3 here is CSVEEGIQVQGYTF. The CDR3 nucleotides read TGCAGCGTTGAAGAAGGTATACAGGTACAGGGCTACACCTTC.

This clone was counted between two and nine times. The rearrangement joins TRBV5-6 to TRBJ2-1; D might be TRBD2 (6 bases). The CDR3 sequence is 11 residues long. Germline V gene sequence: CDR1 SGHDT, CDR2 YYEEEE. V was pared by 4 bases and J by 10 bases, with 9 bases between. The CDR3 coding sequence is TGTGCCAGCAGCCGGGGGACCGAGCAGTTCTTC. Amino acids: CASSRGTEQFF.

The gene calls are TRBV14 and TRBJ2-7; D gene unclear. CDR3 length: 16 amino acids. Looked up from germline, CDR1 is SGHDN and CDR2 is FVKESK. Trimming shortened V by 3 bases and J by 1 base, and 16 bases separated the two germline ends. CDR3 amino acids: CASSHLQGLGSYEQYF. The DNA for the CDR3 is TGTGCCAGCAGCCACCTCCAAGGTCTCGGATCCTACGAGCAGTACTTC.

The chain recombines TRBV6-5 with TRBJ1-1, with D possibly being TRBD1 (6 bases). The V end lost 7 bases, the J end lost 1 base, and 16 bases lay between the germline ends. The CDR3 has 15 amino acids. Germline assignment: CDR1 MNHEY and CDR2 SVGAGI. The CDR3 region has the DNA TGTGCCAGCAAGATAGCCCGGGACACGAACACTGAAGCTTTCTTT. Translation: CASKIARDTNTEAFF.

The chain carries TRBV5-1 and TRBJ2-7; D gene unclear. This CDR3 is 13 amino acids long. Germline V gene lookup returns CDR1 SGHRS and CDR2 YFSETQ. Trimming pared 0 bases from V and 4 bases from J, leaving 8 bases between. CDR3 nucleotide sequence: TGCGCCAGCAGCTTGGGACTTGGGTACGAGCAGTACTTC. Amino acids: CASSLGLGYEQYF.

The J gene is TRBJ1-2, the V gene TRBV28; TRBD1 agrees at 7 bases. This CDR3 spans 16 amino acids. Trimming cost V 4 bases and J 8 bases; bases outside gene matches: 16. CDR1 and CDR2 (germline): MDHEN, SYDVKM. DNA of the CDR3: TGTGCCAGCAGTTCGGGACAGTACGTCCGTGCCGAGGGCTACACCTTC. Its protein product is CASSSGQYVRAEGYTF.

The chain joins TRBV28 to TRBJ1-4, with 8 bases lining up with TRBD1. The trim removed 6 bases at V and 8 bases at J, leaving 11 bases unmatched. This CDR3 has 15 residues. Germline V CDR1 and CDR2: MDHEN, SYDVKM. The CDR3, as DNA: TGTGCCAGCAGACCAGGACAGGGCGGTGGAGAAAAACTGTTTTTT. Translated, it gives CASRPGQGGGEKLFF.

This clone was observed a few times. CDR3 DNA: TGTGCCTGGGGCAGGGAAATTAATTCACCCCTCCACTTT. It yields the protein CAWGREINSPLHF. The gene calls are TRBV30 and TRBJ1-6, with a weak D call TRBD1 (5 bases). CDR1 is GTSNPN, CDR2 SVGIG, per germline (reference sequence). The CDR3 loop spans 13 amino acids. V shed 5 bases and J shed 6 bases, with 11 bases lying between them.

This chain joins TRBV6-6 and TRBJ1-2, with 8 positions matching TRBD1. J gave up 4 bases and V 6 bases, and 4 bases lay outside the gene matches. The length of the CDR3 is 13 residues. Germline CDR1 and CDR2: MNHNY and SVGAGI (reference sequence). As DNA, the CDR3 is TGTGCCAGCAGAATTGACAGGGGCTATGGCTACACCTTC. Translated: CASRIDRGYGYTF.

The chain recombines TRBV7-2 with TRBJ2-2; 8 bases agree with TRBD2. CDR3 size: 19 residues. The V gene's germline CDR1 is SGHTA and CDR2 FQGNSA. J was trimmed by 0 bases and V by 5 bases; bases with no gene match: 14. CDR3 residues: CASSPGLGAGGTNTGELFF. DNA for the CDR3: TGTGCCAGCAGCCCAGGGCTCGGGGCGGGGGGAACGAACACCGGGGAGCTGTTTTTT.

The chain combines TRBV7-2 with TRBJ1-2, with 8 bases matching TRBD1. CDR1 and CDR2 from the germline V gene are SGHTA and FQGNSA. V lost 5 bases to trimming and J lost 6 bases; unmatched junction nucleotides: 5. This CDR3 comprises 13 residues. The CDR3: CASSRQGTDGYTF. In DNA, the CDR3 is TGTGCCAGCAGCCGACAGGGGACGGATGGCTACACCTTC.

J is TRBJ1-5 and V is TRBV10-2; no definite D call. This CDR3 region has 14 residues. V lost 3 bases to trimming and J lost 0 bases, with 6 bases between them. Germline values: CDR1 WSHSY, CDR2 SAAADI. This CDR3 is CASSDLYSNQPQHF. The CDR3 DNA follows: TGCGCCAGCAGTGACCTGTATAGCAATCAGCCCCAGCATTTT.